This TCR beta chain is drawn from a study of blood T cell repertoires in COVID-19. There are a few counts of this clone. V was clipped by 5 bases and J by 4 bases, with 18 bases between them. The CDR3 spans 15 residues. Germline loops: CDR1 SGHTA, CDR2 FQGNSA. TCRdb's table, derived via immunoSEQ multiplex PCR, lists solely in-frame clones and lacks some. This sample carries around 43,000 clones, about 85% of them seen once, and the ten largest clones take 25% to 35%. Sequenced: peripheral blood. The sequence came from a woman aged 80 or older with acute or convalescent COVID-19. The rearrangement joins TRBV7-2 to TRBJ2-7; tentatively, D is TRBD1 (6 bases). The CDR3 sequence: CASSLDGTKIYEQYF. The CDR3, as DNA: TGTGCCAGCAGCCTAGACGGGACAAAGATTTACGAGCAGTACTTC.